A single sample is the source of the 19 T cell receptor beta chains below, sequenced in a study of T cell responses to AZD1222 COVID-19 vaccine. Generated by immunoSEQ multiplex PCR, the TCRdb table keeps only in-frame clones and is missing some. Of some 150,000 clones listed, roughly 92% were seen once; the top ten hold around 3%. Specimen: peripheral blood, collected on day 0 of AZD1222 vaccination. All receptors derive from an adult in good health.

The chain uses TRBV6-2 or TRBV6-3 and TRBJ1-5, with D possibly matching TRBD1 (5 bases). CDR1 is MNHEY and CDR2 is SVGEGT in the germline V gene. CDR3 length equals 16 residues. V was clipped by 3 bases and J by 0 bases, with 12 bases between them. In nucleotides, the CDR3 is TGTGCCAGCAGTTATTCGCCCAGGGATAGCAATCAGCCCCAGCATTTT. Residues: CASSYSPRDSNQPQHF.

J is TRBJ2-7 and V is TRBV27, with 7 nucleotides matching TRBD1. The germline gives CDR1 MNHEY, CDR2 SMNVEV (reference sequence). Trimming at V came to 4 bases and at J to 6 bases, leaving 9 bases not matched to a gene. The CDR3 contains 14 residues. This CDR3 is CASSSQTGAGEQYF. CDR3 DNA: TGTGCCAGCAGTTCTCAAACAGGGGCGGGCGAGCAGTACTTC.

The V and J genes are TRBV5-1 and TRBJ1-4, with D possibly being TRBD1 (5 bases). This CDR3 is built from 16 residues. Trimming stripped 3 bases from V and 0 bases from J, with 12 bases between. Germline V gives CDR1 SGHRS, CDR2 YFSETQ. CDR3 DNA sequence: TGCGCCAGCAGCTCAGGGACTTTTGCAACTAATGAAAAACTGTTTTTT. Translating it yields CASSSGTFATNEKLFF.

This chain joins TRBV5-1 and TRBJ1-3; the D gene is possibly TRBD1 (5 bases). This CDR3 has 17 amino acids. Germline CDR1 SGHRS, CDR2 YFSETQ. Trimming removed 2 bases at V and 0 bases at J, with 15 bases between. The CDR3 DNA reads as TGCGCCAGCAGCTTACAACCGGAGGGGTTCTCTGGAAACACCATATATTTT. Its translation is CASSLQPEGFSGNTIYF.

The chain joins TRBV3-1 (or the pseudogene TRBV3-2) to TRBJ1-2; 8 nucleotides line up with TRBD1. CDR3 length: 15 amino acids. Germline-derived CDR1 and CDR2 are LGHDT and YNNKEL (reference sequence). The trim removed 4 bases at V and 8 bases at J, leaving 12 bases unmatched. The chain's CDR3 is CASSRRGQGLEGYTF. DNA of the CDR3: TGTGCCAGCAGCCGCAGAGGACAGGGTTTAGAAGGCTACACCTTC.

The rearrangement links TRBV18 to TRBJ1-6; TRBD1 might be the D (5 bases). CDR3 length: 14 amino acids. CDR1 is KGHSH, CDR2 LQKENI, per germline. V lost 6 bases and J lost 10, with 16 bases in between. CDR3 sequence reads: CASSPGRGGSPLHF. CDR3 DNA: TGTGCCAGCTCCCCCGGGAGGGGCGGATCACCCCTCCACTTT.

The CDR3 is CASRSPDRGHTEAFF. The CDR3 bases are TGTGCCAGCAGGTCCCCGGACAGGGGACACACTGAAGCTTTCTTT. This rearrangement joins TRBV6-5 to TRBJ1-1, with 9 bases lining up with TRBD1. The CDR3 runs to 15 residues. V shed 6 bases, J shed 3 bases, and the junction held 8 bases outside the gene matches. The V gene's germline CDR1 is MNHEY and CDR2 SVGAGI.

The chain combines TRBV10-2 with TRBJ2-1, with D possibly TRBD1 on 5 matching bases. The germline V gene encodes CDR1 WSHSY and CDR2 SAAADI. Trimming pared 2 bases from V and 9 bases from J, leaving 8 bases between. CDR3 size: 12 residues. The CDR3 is CASSEGAGEQFF. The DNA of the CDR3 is TGCGCCAGCAGTGAGGGGGCAGGTGAGCAGTTCTTC.

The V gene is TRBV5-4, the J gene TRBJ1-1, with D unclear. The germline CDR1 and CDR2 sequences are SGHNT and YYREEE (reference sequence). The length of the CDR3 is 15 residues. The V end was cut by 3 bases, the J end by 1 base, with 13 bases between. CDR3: CASSSDLGRNTEAFF. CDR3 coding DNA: TGTGCCAGCAGCTCAGACCTTGGTCGGAACACTGAAGCTTTCTTT.

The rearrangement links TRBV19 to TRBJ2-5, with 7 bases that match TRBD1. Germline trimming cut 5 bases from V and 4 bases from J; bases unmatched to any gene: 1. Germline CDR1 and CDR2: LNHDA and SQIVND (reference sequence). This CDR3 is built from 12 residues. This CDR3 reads CASSRQGETQYF. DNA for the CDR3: TGTGCCAGTAGTCGACAGGGAGAGACCCAGTACTTC.

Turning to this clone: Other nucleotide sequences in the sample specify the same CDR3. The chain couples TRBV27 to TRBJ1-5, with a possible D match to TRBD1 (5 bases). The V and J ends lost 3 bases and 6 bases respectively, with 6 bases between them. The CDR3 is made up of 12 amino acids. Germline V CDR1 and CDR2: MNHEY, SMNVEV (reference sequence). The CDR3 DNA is TGTGCCAGCAGTTTCCAGGGTCAGCCCCAGCATTTT. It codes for CASSFQGQPQHF.

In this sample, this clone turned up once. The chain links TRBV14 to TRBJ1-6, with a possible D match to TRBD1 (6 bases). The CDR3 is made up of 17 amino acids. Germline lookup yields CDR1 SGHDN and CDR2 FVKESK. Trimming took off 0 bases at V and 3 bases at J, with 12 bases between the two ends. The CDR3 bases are TGTGCCAGCAGCCAAGATCTAGGGGGGGGCTATAATTCACCCCTCCACTTT. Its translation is CASSQDLGGGYNSPLHF.

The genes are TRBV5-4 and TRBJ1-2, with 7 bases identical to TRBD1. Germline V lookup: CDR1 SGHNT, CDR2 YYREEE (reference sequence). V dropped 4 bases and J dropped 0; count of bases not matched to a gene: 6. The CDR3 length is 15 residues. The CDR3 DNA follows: TGTGCCAGCAGCCCTCCGGGACAGTCTAACTATGGCTACACCTTC. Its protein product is CASSPPGQSNYGYTF.

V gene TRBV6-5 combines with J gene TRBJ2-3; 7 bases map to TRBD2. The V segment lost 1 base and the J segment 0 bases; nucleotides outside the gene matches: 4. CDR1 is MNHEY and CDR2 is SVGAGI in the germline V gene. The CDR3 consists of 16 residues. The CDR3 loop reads CASSYFASGSTDTQYF. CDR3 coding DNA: TGTGCCAGCAGTTACTTTGCTAGCGGTAGCACAGATACGCAGTATTTT.

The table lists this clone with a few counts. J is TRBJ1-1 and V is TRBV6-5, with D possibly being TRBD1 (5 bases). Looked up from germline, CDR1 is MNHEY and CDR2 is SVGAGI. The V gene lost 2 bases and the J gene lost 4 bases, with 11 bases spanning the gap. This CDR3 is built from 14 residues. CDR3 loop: CASSYTSQGTEAFF. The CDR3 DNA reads TGTGCCAGCAGTTACACATCCCAGGGCACTGAAGCTTTCTTT.

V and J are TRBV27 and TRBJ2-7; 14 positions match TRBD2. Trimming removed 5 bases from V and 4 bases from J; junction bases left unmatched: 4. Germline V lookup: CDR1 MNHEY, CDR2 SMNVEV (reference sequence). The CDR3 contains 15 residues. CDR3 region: CASSAGLAGEYEQYF. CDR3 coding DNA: TGTGCCAGCAGTGCGGGACTAGCGGGAGAGTACGAGCAGTACTTC.

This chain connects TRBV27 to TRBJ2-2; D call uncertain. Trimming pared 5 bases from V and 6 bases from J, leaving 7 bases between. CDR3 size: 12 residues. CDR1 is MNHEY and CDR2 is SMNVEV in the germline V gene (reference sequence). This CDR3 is CASSIGAGELFF. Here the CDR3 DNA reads TGTGCCAGCAGTATAGGTGCCGGGGAGCTGTTTTTT.

CDR3 DNA sequence: TGCGCCAGCAGCTTGGATTGGCATTTCACCGGGGAGCTGTTTTTT. It yields the protein CASSLDWHFTGELFF. V and J are TRBV5-1 and TRBJ2-2; D remains ambiguous. The ends were cut back, 0 bases at V and 4 bases at J, with 10 bases in the middle. The length of the CDR3 is 15 residues. The germline V gene has CDR1 SGHRS and CDR2 YFSETQ.

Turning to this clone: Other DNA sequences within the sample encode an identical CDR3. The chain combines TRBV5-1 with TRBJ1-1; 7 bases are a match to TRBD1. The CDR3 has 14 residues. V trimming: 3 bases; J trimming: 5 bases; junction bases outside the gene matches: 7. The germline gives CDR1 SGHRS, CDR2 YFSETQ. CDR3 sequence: CASSWGQRGTEAFF. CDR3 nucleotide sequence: TGCGCCAGCAGCTGGGGACAGAGGGGAACTGAAGCTTTCTTT.